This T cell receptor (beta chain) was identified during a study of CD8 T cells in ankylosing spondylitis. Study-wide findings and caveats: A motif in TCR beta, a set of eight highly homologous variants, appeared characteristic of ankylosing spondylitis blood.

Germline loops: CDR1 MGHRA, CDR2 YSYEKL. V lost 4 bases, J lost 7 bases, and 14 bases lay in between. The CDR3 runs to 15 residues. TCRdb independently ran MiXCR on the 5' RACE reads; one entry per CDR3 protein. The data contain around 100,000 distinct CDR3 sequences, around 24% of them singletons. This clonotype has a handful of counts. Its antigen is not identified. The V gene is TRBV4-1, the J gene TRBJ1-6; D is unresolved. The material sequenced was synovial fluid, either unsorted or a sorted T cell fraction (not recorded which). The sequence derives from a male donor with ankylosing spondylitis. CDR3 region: CASSPSGRGNSPLHF. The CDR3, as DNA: TGCGCCAGCAGCCCCTCTGGACGGGGAAATTCACCCCTCCACTTT.